The rows below give T cell receptor beta chains drawn from one sample of a study of blood T cell repertoires in COVID-19. Using immunoSEQ multiplex PCR, the repertoire was profiled, and TCRdb retains in-frame clones only, with some absent. The data hold approximately 120,000 clones, with roughly 90% observed a single time. The sample comprised peripheral blood. The source of these receptors is a man aged 45-65 years with COVID-19, enrolled during active disease. The CDR3 runs from the conserved cysteine through the conserved F or W. D genes are given only for firm matches. Some rows mark clone size as missing; the rest say once, few, many or name a class of expanded clone.

j_gene: TRBJ2-5
d_gene: NA
len: 14
v_gene: TRBV2
abundance: NA
CDR3aa: CASSLDSSQETQYF
CDR3nt: TGTGCCAGCTCGCTGGACAGTTCCCAAGAGACCCAGTACTTC

j_gene: TRBJ2-1
d_gene: NA
len: 14
v_gene: TRBV5-1
abundance: NA
CDR3aa: CASSLVGLNNEQFF
CDR3nt: TGCGCCAGCAGCTTAGTTGGGCTTAACAATGAGCAGTTCTTC

j_gene: TRBJ1-3
d_gene: NA
len: 13
v_gene: TRBV10-3
abundance: once
CDR3aa: CAIRQGTGNTIYF
CDR3nt: TGTGCCATCAGACAGGGTACTGGAAACACCATATATTTT

j_gene: TRBJ1-2
d_gene: NA
len: 16
v_gene: TRBV19
abundance: NA
CDR3aa: CASSPDSVRHYYGYTF
CDR3nt: TGTGCCAGTAGCCCCGACAGTGTCCGGCACTACTATGGCTACACCTTC

j_gene: TRBJ1-5
d_gene: TRBD1
len: 15
v_gene: TRBV19
abundance: NA
CDR3aa: CASSSTGGWNQPQHF
CDR3nt: TGTGCCAGTAGTTCTACAGGGGGGTGGAATCAGCCCCAGCATTTT

j_gene: TRBJ2-5
d_gene: NA
len: 16
v_gene: TRBV6-1
abundance: NA
CDR3aa: CASSEGFRGIRETQYF
CDR3nt: TGTGCCAGCAGTGAAGGGTTTCGGGGAATTAGGGAGACCCAGTACTTC

j_gene: TRBJ1-2
d_gene: NA
len: 12
v_gene: TRBV6-5
abundance: NA
CDR3aa: CAIEPRVDGYTF
CDR3nt: TGTGCCATCGAGCCTCGGGTGGATGGCTACACCTTC

j_gene: TRBJ2-3
d_gene: TRBD2
len: 15
v_gene: TRBV4-1
abundance: NA
CDR3aa: CASSVGTSPLNTQYF
CDR3nt: TGCGCCAGCAGCGTCGGGACTAGCCCTCTTAATACGCAGTATTTT

j_gene: TRBJ2-1
d_gene: NA
len: 12
v_gene: TRBV5-1
abundance: NA
CDR3aa: CASSLSGGEQFF
CDR3nt: TGCGCCAGCAGCTTGAGTGGCGGTGAGCAGTTCTTC

j_gene: TRBJ2-5
d_gene: NA
len: 15
v_gene: TRBV28
abundance: NA
CDR3aa: CASSLSTPTRETQYF
CDR3nt: TGTGCCAGCAGTTTATCGACACCGACCCGGGAGACCCAGTACTTC

j_gene: TRBJ2-2
d_gene: NA
len: 13
v_gene: TRBV10-1
abundance: NA
CDR3aa: CASSEFSGGELFF
CDR3nt: TGCGCCAGCAGTGAGTTCTCGGGCGGGGAGCTGTTTTTT

j_gene: TRBJ2-3
d_gene: NA
len: 12
v_gene: TRBV28
abundance: NA
CDR3aa: CASSSTTRAQYF
CDR3nt: TGTGCCAGCAGTTCCACGACTCGGGCGCAGTATTTT

j_gene: TRBJ1-1
d_gene: NA
len: 15
v_gene: TRBV4-2
abundance: NA
CDR3aa: CASSQVRAWNTEAFF
CDR3nt: TGTGCCAGCAGCCAAGTCAGGGCATGGAACACTGAAGCTTTCTTT

j_gene: TRBJ2-3
d_gene: NA
len: 13
v_gene: TRBV29-1
abundance: NA
CDR3aa: CSFPGTSTDTQYF
CDR3nt: TGCAGCTTTCCGGGGACTAGCACAGATACGCAGTATTTT

j_gene: TRBJ2-7
d_gene: TRBD2
len: 14
v_gene: TRBV9
abundance: NA
CDR3aa: CASSPSGKRGEQYF
CDR3nt: TGTGCCAGCAGCCCTAGCGGGAAAAGGGGCGAGCAGTACTTC

j_gene: TRBJ2-3
d_gene: TRBD2
len: 16
v_gene: TRBV19
abundance: NA
CDR3aa: CASSILAGGSTDTQYF
CDR3nt: TGTGCCAGTAGTATTCTAGCGGGAGGGAGCACAGATACGCAGTATTTT

j_gene: TRBJ2-1
d_gene: NA
len: 15
v_gene: TRBV9
abundance: NA
CDR3aa: CASSPLGENYNEQFF
CDR3nt: TGTGCCAGCAGCCCCCTCGGGGAGAACTACAATGAGCAGTTCTTC

j_gene: TRBJ2-5
d_gene: NA
len: 15
v_gene: TRBV14
abundance: NA
CDR3aa: CASSQDRSDRETQYF
CDR3nt: TGTGCCAGCAGCCAAGATAGGAGCGACCGGGAGACCCAGTACTTC

j_gene: TRBJ2-3
d_gene: NA
len: 13
v_gene: TRBV6-5
abundance: NA
CDR3aa: CASSYGGADTQYF
CDR3nt: TGTGCCAGCAGTTATGGAGGGGCAGATACGCAGTATTTT

j_gene: TRBJ1-5
d_gene: NA
len: 15
v_gene: TRBV4-3
abundance: NA
CDR3aa: CASSQEGGGESPQHF
CDR3nt: TGCGCCAGCAGCCAAGAGGGCGGGGGCGAAAGCCCCCAGCATTTT

j_gene: TRBJ2-3
d_gene: NA
len: 15
v_gene: TRBV18
abundance: once
CDR3aa: CASSGPVLKTDTQYF
CDR3nt: TGTGCCAGCTCAGGGCCCGTCCTAAAGACAGATACGCAGTATTTT

j_gene: TRBJ1-1
d_gene: NA
len: 18
v_gene: TRBV5-3
abundance: NA
CDR3aa: CARSLVIGGSIMNTEAFF
CDR3nt: TGTGCCAGAAGCTTGGTAATTGGTGGGAGTATTATGAACACTGAAGCTTTCTTT

j_gene: TRBJ1-1
d_gene: NA
len: 12
v_gene: TRBV5-3
abundance: NA
CDR3aa: CARTGSYTEAFF
CDR3nt: TGTGCCAGAACGGGTAGCTACACTGAAGCTTTCTTT

j_gene: TRBJ2-1
d_gene: TRBD2
len: 19
v_gene: TRBV3-1/TRBV3-2
abundance: NA
CDR3aa: CASNPFWGLAGEVHNEQFF
CDR3nt: TGTGCCAGCAACCCTTTCTGGGGACTAGCGGGAGAGGTCCACAATGAGCAGTTCTTC

j_gene: TRBJ2-2
d_gene: NA
len: 16
v_gene: TRBV7-9
abundance: NA
CDR3aa: CASSLEGLGQGGELFF
CDR3nt: TGTGCCAGCAGCTTAGAAGGTTTGGGGCAGGGCGGGGAGCTGTTTTTT

j_gene: TRBJ2-7
d_gene: NA
len: 16
v_gene: TRBV5-6
abundance: NA
CDR3aa: CASSLDSGSIIYEQYF
CDR3nt: TGTGCCAGCAGCTTAGATTCCGGGAGTATAATCTACGAGCAGTACTTC

j_gene: TRBJ2-3
d_gene: NA
len: 19
v_gene: TRBV9
abundance: NA
CDR3aa: CASSPRGSRERGSTDTQYF
CDR3nt: TGTGCCAGCAGCCCTCGCGGATCGCGGGAGAGGGGGAGCACAGATACGCAGTATTTT

j_gene: TRBJ1-5
d_gene: NA
len: 16
v_gene: TRBV28
abundance: NA
CDR3aa: CASSLWGAQSNQPQHF
CDR3nt: TGTGCCAGCAGTTTATGGGGGGCGCAAAGCAATCAGCCCCAGCATTTT

j_gene: TRBJ2-3
d_gene: TRBD2
len: 15
v_gene: TRBV10-3
abundance: NA
CDR3aa: CAIRRLAGDTDTQYF
CDR3nt: TGTGCCATCAGAAGACTAGCGGGAGACACAGATACGCAGTATTTT

j_gene: TRBJ2-7
d_gene: TRBD2
len: 15
v_gene: TRBV23-1
abundance: NA
CDR3aa: CASSQSGGLAAEQYF
CDR3nt: TGCGCCAGCAGTCAATCGGGGGGACTAGCCGCCGAGCAGTACTTC

j_gene: TRBJ1-2
d_gene: NA
len: 17
v_gene: TRBV2
abundance: NA
CDR3aa: CASSVAGETALNYGYTF
CDR3nt: TGTGCCAGCAGTGTGGCCGGCGAGACAGCTTTAAACTATGGCTACACCTTC

j_gene: TRBJ1-3
d_gene: NA
len: 16
v_gene: TRBV6-5
abundance: once
CDR3aa: CASSYSRVRPGNTIYF
CDR3nt: TGTGCCAGCAGTTACTCCCGGGTGAGGCCTGGAAACACCATATATTTT

j_gene: TRBJ1-2
d_gene: TRBD1
len: 14
v_gene: TRBV5-1
abundance: NA
CDR3aa: CASSLEAGGYGYTF
CDR3nt: TGCGCCAGCAGCTTGGAGGCAGGGGGCTATGGCTACACCTTC

j_gene: TRBJ1-6
d_gene: NA
len: 14
v_gene: TRBV6-5
abundance: NA
CDR3aa: CASKRSSYNSPLHF
CDR3nt: TGTGCCAGCAAAAGGAGCTCCTATAATTCACCCCTCCACTTT

j_gene: TRBJ2-2
d_gene: TRBD2
len: 18
v_gene: TRBV28
abundance: NA
CDR3aa: CASSSGTSGRAVSGELFF
CDR3nt: TGTGCCAGCAGTTCGGGGACTAGCGGGAGGGCGGTGTCCGGGGAGCTGTTTTTT